Shown below are 22 T cell receptor beta chains from a single sample sequenced in a study of blood T cell repertoires in COVID-19. Profiled with immunoSEQ multiplex PCR; TCRdb holds only in-frame clones, not every one. The top ten hold under 8.5% of the sample, which has 70,000 to 90,000 clones, roughly 83% seen once. The specimen was peripheral blood. The source of these receptors is a man aged 50-59 years with active COVID-19.

The chain links TRBV5-1 to TRBJ2-2; D may be TRBD2 (6 bases). This CDR3 has 14 residues. CDR1 and CDR2 (germline): SGHRS, YFSETQ. Deletions cut 4 bases from V and 6 bases from J, with 13 bases between. The CDR3 is CASSGASEPGELFF. The CDR3 DNA is TGCGCCAGCAGCGGGGCTAGCGAACCCGGGGAGCTGTTTTTT.

As DNA, the CDR3 is TGTGCCAGCAGTCCCCAGGGCTCCTACGAGCAGTACTTC. Protein: CASSPQGSYEQYF. The V call is TRBV28, the J call TRBJ2-7, with D perhaps TRBD1 (5 bases). V lost 5 bases and J 0 bases, leaving 8 bases between the germline ends. From germline, CDR1 is MDHEN and CDR2 SYDVKM. The CDR3 has 13 amino acids.

The V gene is TRBV30, the J gene TRBJ2-7; the match to TRBD1 covers 10 bases. This CDR3 has 12 amino acids. From germline, CDR1 is GTSNPN and CDR2 SVGIG (reference sequence). The V segment lost 5 bases and the J segment 5 bases; nucleotides outside the gene matches: 3. The CDR3 region is CAWDRGRHEQYF. In nucleotides, the CDR3 is TGTGCCTGGGACAGGGGGCGACACGAGCAGTACTTC.

This chain links TRBV5-5 with TRBJ2-1; TRBD2 agrees at 9 bases. CDR3 length: 15 residues. Germline CDR1 reads SGHKS; CDR2 reads YYEKEE (reference sequence). V shed 0 bases and J 4 bases; nucleotides not matched to a gene: 2. The CDR3 protein is CASSLGLAEYNEQFF. CDR3 DNA sequence: TGTGCCAGCAGCTTGGGACTAGCGGAGTACAATGAGCAGTTCTTC.

This clone was observed once. This rearrangement joins TRBV24-1 to TRBJ1-5; maybe TRBD1 (6 bases). From germline, CDR1 is KGHDR and CDR2 SFDVKD. CDR3 length: 19 residues. The V and J ends lost 8 bases and 4 bases respectively, with 29 bases between them. The CDR3 region has the DNA TGTGCCACCAACTGGAACGAGAGATCAGAGGGCCAGGGGAATCAGCCCCAGCATTTT. Residues: CATNWNERSEGQGNQPQHF.

The chain employs TRBV4-3 and TRBJ2-2; TRBD2 agrees at 14 bases. CDR1 and CDR2 from the germline V gene are LGHNA and YSLEER. Trimming removed 3 bases from V and 7 bases from J; junction bases left unmatched: 7. The CDR3 consists of 17 residues. CDR3 in DNA: TGCGCCAGCAGCCACGACTACGGGACTAGCGGGAGCGGGGAGCTGTTTTTT. Protein: CASSHDYGTSGSGELFF.

This clone was observed a single time. This sequence joins TRBV30 and TRBJ2-1, with D possibly matching TRBD1 (6 bases). This CDR3 comprises 16 residues. Germline loops: CDR1 GTSNPN, CDR2 SVGIG (reference sequence). Trimming removed 3 bases from V and 4 bases from J, with 19 bases in between. CDR3 DNA: TGTGCCTGGAGGGCAAGCGGCAGGGGAGATTACAATGAGCAGTTCTTC. Amino acid sequence: CAWRASGRGDYNEQFF. Filled out from reference TRBV30 and TRBJ2-1, the complete variable domain reads SQTIHQWPATLVQPVGSPLSLECTVEGTSNPNLYWYRQAAGRGLQLLFYSVGIGQISSEVPQNLSASRPQDRQFILSSKKLLLSDSGFYLCAWRASGRGDYNEQFFGPGTRLTVL.

The chain has TRBV7-2 and TRBJ1-3; 7 nucleotides line up with TRBD1. There are 14 residues in the CDR3. Germline assignment: CDR1 SGHTA and CDR2 FQGNSA. With V trimmed by 5 bases and J by 3 bases, 4 bases remained unmatched. The CDR3 coding sequence is TGTGCCAGCAGCCCCGGGACAGATGGAAACACCATATATTTT. Its translation is CASSPGTDGNTIYF.

The rearrangement uses TRBV7-2 and TRBJ2-7; 10 bases map to TRBD2. There are 16 residues in the CDR3. Germline values: CDR1 SGHTA, CDR2 FQGNSA. J gave up 6 bases and V 1 base, and 9 bases lay outside the gene matches. The CDR3, as DNA: TGTGCCAGCAGCTTAGGCGGGGGGACTAGCGAGGGCGAGCAGTACTTC. This sequence encodes CASSLGGGTSEGEQYF.

The V gene is TRBV6-2 or TRBV6-3, the J gene TRBJ1-6; D gene ambiguous. The ends were cut back, 5 bases at V and 0 bases at J, with 5 bases in the middle. From germline, CDR1 is MNHEY and CDR2 SVGEGT. The CDR3 has 14 amino acids. The DNA for the CDR3 is TGTGCCAGCAGTGTGAGCTCCTATAATTCACCCCTCCACTTT. Protein sequence: CASSVSSYNSPLHF.

CDR3 sequence reads: CASSEAGVRETQYF. The CDR3 DNA reads as TGCGCCAGCAGCGAGGCAGGGGTTCGGGAGACCCAGTACTTC. The chain uses TRBV5-1 and TRBJ2-5; weak D call: TRBD1 (6 bases). Germline V lookup: CDR1 SGHRS, CDR2 YFSETQ. The CDR3 runs 14 residues. V was cut by 4 bases and J by 5 bases, with 15 bases left in between.

V and J are TRBV24-1 and TRBJ2-7; no clear D. This CDR3 spans 16 amino acids. The V and J ends lost 0 bases and 7 bases respectively, with 18 bases between them. Germline assignment: CDR1 KGHDR and CDR2 SFDVKD. The CDR3 nucleotides read TGTGCCACCAGTGATTTGCGTGGCATCCCCTCGCGGGAGCAGTACTTC. Protein: CATSDLRGIPSREQYF.

The chain uses TRBV10-3 and TRBJ2-3, with 13 bases identical to TRBD2. V shed 2 bases, J shed 1 base, and the junction held 3 bases outside the gene matches. The V gene's germline CDR1 is ENHRY and CDR2 SYGVKD. The CDR3 consists of 17 residues. In DNA, the CDR3 is TGTGCCATCAGTGAGGGACTAGCGGGGGCTGGCACAGATACGCAGTATTTT. Its translation: CAISEGLAGAGTDTQYF.

With regard to this clone: Relative to the germline gene, one junction end is altered; a read error may explain this. The gene calls are TRBV28 and TRBJ1-2; 11 positions match TRBD1. CDR3 length: 15 amino acids. Germline CDR1 is MDHEN and CDR2 is SYDVKM. This CDR3 reads CASSLRGQGVFAALF. DNA for the CDR3: TGTGCCAGCAGCCTGAGGGGACAGGGGGTGTTCGCAGCCCTATTC.

The chain combines TRBV7-9 with TRBJ1-2; D perhaps matches TRBD1 (6 bases). The CDR3 loop spans 15 amino acids. Between the trimmed V and J ends, which lost 4 bases and 1 base, there was a span of 13 bases. Germline V CDR1 and CDR2: SEHNR, FQNEAQ (reference sequence). CDR3 nucleotide sequence: TGTGCCAGCAGCTCTTCCGGGACAAATAACTATGGCTACACCTTC. Translated, it gives CASSSSGTNNYGYTF.

The V call is TRBV5-8, the J call TRBJ2-3; TRBD2 aligns across 9 bases. The CDR3 sequence is 15 residues long. Germline V gene data show CDR1 as SGHTS and CDR2 as YDEGEE. J lost 7 bases, V lost 2 bases, and 8 bases had no gene match. The CDR3 protein is CASSLRGGGSYTQYF. The CDR3 DNA reads as TGTGCCAGCAGCTTACGCGGGGGGGGATCATATACGCAGTATTTT.

The rearrangement joins TRBV29-1 to TRBJ1-1; D is undetermined. The CDR3 totals 13 residues. Germline CDR1 SQVTM, CDR2 ANQGSEA. V lost 5 bases, J lost 1 base, and 11 bases lay in between. CDR3 DNA sequence: TGCAGCGTTCAATTCCAGTGGAACACTGAAGCTTTCTTT. It specifies CSVQFQWNTEAFF.

This sequence joins TRBV18 and TRBJ2-5; D possibly corresponds to TRBD2 (5 bases). Trimming removed 3 bases from V and 5 bases from J, with 16 bases in between. There are 15 residues in the CDR3. The germline V gene encodes CDR1 KGHSH and CDR2 LQKENI. The CDR3 region is CASSPRNGGLETQYF. CDR3 bases: TGTGCCAGCTCACCGAGAAACGGCGGGCTCGAGACCCAGTACTTC. Looking up the rest from reference TRBV18 and TRBJ2-5 gives the full variable domain: NAGVMQNPRHLVRRRGQEARLRCSPMKGHSHVYWYRQLPEEGLKFMVYLQKENIIDESGMPKERFSAEFPKEGPSILRIQQVVRGDSAAYFCASSPRNGGLETQYFGPGTRLLVL.

CDR3 coding DNA: TGTGCCAGTACCGGGACAGAGAATTCACCCCTCCACTTT. It yields the protein CASTGTENSPLHF. The gene calls are TRBV2 and TRBJ1-6; TRBD1 aligns across 7 bases. Trimming removed 9 bases from V and 7 bases from J; junction bases left unmatched: 6. Germline V lookup: CDR1 SNHLY, CDR2 FYNNEI. The CDR3 totals 13 residues.

The V gene is TRBV5-4, the J gene TRBJ2-7; a weak D match, TRBD2 (5 bases). The V gene lost 0 bases and the J gene lost 0 bases, with 13 bases spanning the gap. The CDR3 has 16 residues. Germline V gene sequence: CDR1 SGHNT, CDR2 YYREEE (reference sequence). The CDR3 is CASSLVGDPASYEQYF. For the CDR3, the DNA is TGTGCCAGCAGCTTGGTGGGAGACCCAGCCTCCTACGAGCAGTACTTC.

The CDR3 region is CASSWLKPGLASNEQFF. CDR3 nucleotides: TGTGCCAGCAGCTGGCTTAAACCGGGACTAGCTTCCAATGAGCAGTTCTTC. The V call is TRBV7-9, the J call TRBJ2-1, with 9 positions matching TRBD2. The CDR3 totals 17 residues. Germline assignment: CDR1 SEHNR and CDR2 FQNEAQ (reference sequence). With V trimmed by 4 bases and J by 6 bases, 13 bases remained unmatched.

The chain employs TRBV18 and TRBJ1-1; possible D gene TRBD1, 6 bases. With 2 bases removed from V and 11 bases from J, the gap between germline ends came to 15 bases. Germline assignment: CDR1 KGHSH and CDR2 LQKENI. The CDR3 has 13 residues. CDR3 nucleotide sequence: TGTGCCAGCTCACCAATGGGGGCTCGGGATGCTTTCTTT. This gives the protein CASSPMGARDAFF. Supplemented by reference TRBV18 and TRBJ1-1, the full variable domain reads NAGVMQNPRHLVRRRGQEARLRCSPMKGHSHVYWYRQLPEEGLKFMVYLQKENIIDESGMPKERFSAEFPKEGPSILRIQQVVRGDSAAYFCASSPMGARDAFFGQGTRLTVV.